These 13 T cell receptor beta chains were all obtained from the same sample, sequenced in a study of T-cell memory formation after mild COVID-19. From the 5' RACE reads, TCRdb called clonotypes with MiXCR, one entry per CDR3 protein. This sample has about 270,000 distinct CDR3 sequences, with roughly a sixth found just once. The sequenced material came from PBMCs or a T cell subset sorted from them (not recorded which). These TCRs come from a man in his late teens or twenties who had mild COVID-19 (a few samples of this study predate the infection). Cell type and time point are not known.

As DNA, the CDR3 is TGTGCCATAGATACAGGGGGCTTCGGCTACACCTTC. Its protein product is CAIDTGGFGYTF. This sequence joins TRBV10-3 and TRBJ1-2; 9 bases line up with TRBD1. The V and J ends lost 9 bases and 8 bases, in that order; junction bases with no gene match: 7. CDR1 is ENHRY, CDR2 SYGVKD, per germline. The CDR3 has 12 amino acids.

This clonotype has more than one count but fewer than ten. J is TRBJ2-3 and V is TRBV19; D remains unclear. V gave up 7 bases and J gave up 4 bases, with 12 bases separating them. The CDR3 length is 13 residues. The V gene's germline CDR1 is LNHDA and CDR2 SQIVND (reference sequence). The CDR3 DNA sequence: TGTGCCAGTAATATGATCGGCTCAGATACGCAGTATTTT. This codes for CASNMIGSDTQYF.

Details on this clonotype: A junction boundary mismatches the germline segment, possibly from a read error. The chain is built from TRBV28 and TRBJ1-5, with unresolved D. This CDR3 region has 14 residues. The germline gives CDR1 MDHEN, CDR2 SYDVKM. For the CDR3, the DNA is TGTGCCAGCAGTTCGATCATTGGCAATCAGCCCAAGCATTTT. Its protein is CASSSIIGNQPKHF.

The chain combines TRBV15 with TRBJ2-1; 8 bases are a match to TRBD1. Per the germline V gene, CDR1 is LNHNV and CDR2 is YYDKDF (reference sequence). V shed 3 bases and J 4 bases; nucleotides not matched to a gene: 8. The CDR3 extends over 16 amino acids. CDR3 protein: CATSSGTGTGYNEQFF. The CDR3, as DNA: TGTGCCACCAGCAGCGGCACGGGGACAGGATACAATGAGCAGTTCTTC.

The table lists this clonotype with a count of one. This rearrangement joins TRBV12-3 or TRBV12-4 to TRBJ2-2; no definite D call. V lost 3 bases, J lost 0 bases, and 5 bases lay in between. This CDR3 has 14 residues. The CDR3 here is CASSFEANTGELFF. The DNA of the CDR3 is TGTGCCAGCAGTTTCGAGGCGAACACCGGGGAGCTGTTTTTT.

The chain carries TRBV28 and TRBJ1-2; perhaps TRBD1 as D (5 bases). The V gene lost 6 bases and the J gene lost 8 bases, with 13 bases spanning the gap. The CDR3 length is 12 residues. Germline loops: CDR1 MDHEN, CDR2 SYDVKM. The CDR3 DNA sequence: TGTGCCAGCAGCGCTGACAGTAGAGGCTACACCTTC. Amino acids: CASSADSRGYTF.

The V and J genes are TRBV6-2 or TRBV6-3 and TRBJ1-2; unclear D gene. Between the trimmed V and J ends, which lost 8 bases and 8 bases, there was a span of 12 bases. The CDR3 has 11 amino acids. Germline CDR1 and CDR2: MNHEY and SVGEGT. CDR3 sequence (DNA): TGTGCCAGCTGGTCCACAGACGGCTACACCTTC. This codes for CASWSTDGYTF.

This clonotype was observed at least ten times. This rearrangement joins TRBV27 to TRBJ1-1; D remains ambiguous. CDR1 and CDR2 (germline): MNHEY, SMNVEV (reference sequence). V shed 3 bases and J shed 5 bases, with 10 bases lying between them. This CDR3 comprises 13 residues. As DNA, the CDR3 is TGTGCCAGCAGTTTTGTAGGAGGGACTGAAGCTTTCTTT. As protein: CASSFVGGTEAFF.

The chain is built from TRBV7-9 and TRBJ2-3; TRBD2 matches at 7 bases. Germline V gene sequence: CDR1 SEHNR, CDR2 FQNEAQ (reference sequence). The CDR3 consists of 16 residues. Trimming at V came to 1 base and at J to 7 bases, leaving 11 bases not matched to a gene. CDR3 in amino acids: CASSLVGGEAGNTQYF. CDR3 DNA: TGTGCCAGCAGCTTAGTCGGCGGGGAAGCGGGGAATACGCAGTATTTT.

The chain couples TRBV11-2 to TRBJ2-1, with D possibly matching TRBD1 (5 bases). The CDR3 is 15 residues long. Per the germline V gene, CDR1 is SGHAT and CDR2 is FQNNGV. V gave up 5 bases and J gave up 0 bases, with 11 bases separating them. The CDR3 region is CASSRQRSSYNEQFF. CDR3 nucleotides: TGTGCCAGCAGCCGACAGAGGAGCTCCTACAATGAGCAGTTCTTC. Full variable domain (remainder filled in from reference TRBV11-2 and TRBJ2-1): EAGVAQSPRYKIIEKRQSVAFWCNPISGHATLYWYQQILGQGPKLLIQFQNNGVVDDSQLPKDRFSAERLKGVDSTLKIQPAKLEDSAVYLCASSRQRSSYNEQFFGPGTRLTVL.

This clonotype was detected a few times. The chain employs TRBV18 and TRBJ2-2; D is unresolved. V was shortened by 5 bases and J by 1 base, with 8 bases between the two germline ends. The CDR3 runs 14 residues. In germline, CDR1 is KGHSH, CDR2 LQKENI. The CDR3 nucleotides read TGTGCCAGCTCAATCCAGGTGAACACCGGGGAGCTGTTTTTT. Translation: CASSIQVNTGELFF. The entire variable domain, with the rest obtained from reference TRBV18 and TRBJ2-2, is as follows: NAGVMQNPRHLVRRRGQEARLRCSPMKGHSHVYWYRQLPEEGLKFMVYLQKENIIDESGMPKERFSAEFPKEGPSILRIQQVVRGDSAAYFCASSIQVNTGELFFGEGSRLTVL.

The chain joins TRBV14 to TRBJ1-1; tentative D call: TRBD1 (6 bases). V lost 0 bases and J lost 9, with 11 bases in between. Germline V lookup: CDR1 SGHDN, CDR2 FVKESK. The CDR3 runs to 13 residues. This CDR3 is CASSQDRGQKAFF. The CDR3 DNA follows: TGTGCCAGCAGCCAAGATAGAGGACAGAAAGCTTTCTTT. Based on the CDR3 plus reference TRBV14 and TRBJ1-1, the full variable domain is EAGVTQFPSHSVIEKGQTVTLRCDPISGHDNLYWYRRVMGKEIKFLLHFVKESKQDESGMPNNRFLAERTGGTYSTLKVQPAELEDSGVYFCASSQDRGQKAFFGQGTRLTVV.

This clonotype occurred a few times. This rearrangement joins TRBV14 to TRBJ2-1; D unclear. Deletions cut 1 base from V and 6 bases from J, with 7 bases between. This CDR3 contains 13 residues. Germline-derived CDR1 and CDR2 are SGHDN and FVKESK. CDR3 DNA: TGTGCCAGCAGCCAAGGACGGCGCAATGAGCAGTTCTTC. Amino acid sequence: CASSQGRRNEQFF.